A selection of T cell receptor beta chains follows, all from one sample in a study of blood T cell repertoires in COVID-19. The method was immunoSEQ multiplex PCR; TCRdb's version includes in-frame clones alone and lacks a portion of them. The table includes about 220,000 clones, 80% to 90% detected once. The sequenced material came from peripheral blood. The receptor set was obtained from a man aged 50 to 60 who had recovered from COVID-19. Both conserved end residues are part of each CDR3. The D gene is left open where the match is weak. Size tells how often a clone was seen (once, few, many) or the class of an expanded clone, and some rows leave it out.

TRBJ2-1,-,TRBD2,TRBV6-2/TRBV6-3,TGTGCCAGCAGTTATGCGGGAGTTTGGAATGAGCAGTTCTTC,CASSYAGVWNEQFF
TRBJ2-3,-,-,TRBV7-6,TGTGCCAGCAGCTTACTTACAGATACGCAGTATTTT,CASSLLTDTQYF
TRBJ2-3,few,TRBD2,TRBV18,TGTGCCAGCTCGAGAATTGCCGCGGGGGGACTCACAGATACGCAGTATTTT,CASSRIAAGGLTDTQYF
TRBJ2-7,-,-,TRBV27,TGTGCCAGCAGTTTTGCGGCAGGGGACGAGCAGTACTTC,CASSFAAGDEQYF
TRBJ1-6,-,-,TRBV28,TGTGCCAGCAGTCTTCCCGTGAATTCACCCCTCCACTTT,CASSLPVNSPLHF
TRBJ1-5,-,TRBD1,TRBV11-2,TGTGCCAGCAGCCAGGGGGGTGGTCAGCCCCAGCATTTT,CASSQGGGQPQHF
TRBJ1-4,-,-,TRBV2,TGTGCCAGCATCAAAGAAAGCAATGCGAGGGGGATAGCTAATGAAAAACTGTTTTTT,CASIKESNARGIANEKLFF
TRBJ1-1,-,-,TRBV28,TGTGCCAGCAGTCCCTGGGGGGGCCGGGGTGAAGCTTTCTTT,CASSPWGGRGEAFF
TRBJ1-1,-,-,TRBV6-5,TGTGCCAGCAGTTCCACAGGGCGCGTCACTGAAGCTTTCTTT,CASSSTGRVTEAFF
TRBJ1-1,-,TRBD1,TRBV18,TGTGCCAGCTCTCCATTAGACAGGGCCACTGAAGCTTTCTTT,CASSPLDRATEAFF
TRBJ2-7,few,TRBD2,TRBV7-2,TGTGCCAGCAGCCCCAGAGGCGGGAGCTCCTACGAGCAGTACTTC,CASSPRGGSSYEQYF
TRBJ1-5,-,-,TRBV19,TGTGCCAGTACCCCTGGGGGGGCCGTTAATCAGCCCCAGCATTTT,CASTPGGAVNQPQHF
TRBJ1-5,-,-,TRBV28,TGTGCCAGCAGTCGCGGGGATGGCCCATTAGATCAGCCCCAGCATTTT,CASSRGDGPLDQPQHF
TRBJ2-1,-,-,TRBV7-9,TGTGCCAGCAGCGATACACAGAGCACCCTTTACAATGAGCAGTTCTTC,CASSDTQSTLYNEQFF
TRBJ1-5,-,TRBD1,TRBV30,TGTGCCTGGAGTGGACAGGGTCATCAGCCCCAGCATTTT,CAWSGQGHQPQHF
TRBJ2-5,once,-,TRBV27,TGTGCCAGCCCAGACCCCCCCGAATTCAGGGGTCATCAAGAGACCCAGTACTTC,CASPDPPEFRGHQETQYF
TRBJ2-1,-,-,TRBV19,TGTGCCAGTAGTATCCTCCTGGGGCTGAATGAGCAGTTCTTC,CASSILLGLNEQFF
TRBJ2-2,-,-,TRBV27,TGTGCCAGCAGTATCCAGGGCCACACCGGGGAGCTGTTTTTT,CASSIQGHTGELFF
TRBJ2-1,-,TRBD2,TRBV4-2,TGTGCCAGCAGCCGCACACTACTAGCGAACAATGAGCAGTTCTTC,CASSRTLLANNEQFF
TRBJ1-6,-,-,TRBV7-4,TGTGCCGGCCCACCGGGGCTCCACTTT,CAGPPGLHF
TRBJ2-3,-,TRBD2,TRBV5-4,TGTGCCAGCAGCACTGGGACTAGCGGGAGAGCAAATACGCAGTATTTT,CASSTGTSGRANTQYF
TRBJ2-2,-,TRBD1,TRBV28,TGTGCCAGCACTCTGACAGGGTCCGGGGAGCTGTTTTTT,CASTLTGSGELFF